These 30 T cell receptor beta chains were sequenced from one sample in a study of shared clonotypes between healthy human individuals. TCRdb's table, derived via immunoSEQ multiplex PCR, lists solely in-frame clones and lacks some. The sample shows more than 900,000 clones, 70% to 80% of them seen only once. The sample consisted of memory CD4+ T cells from PBMCs. The subset denotes: CD45RA-negative fraction. The source of these receptors is a man aged 18 to 29 in good health. Some clones in this sample may be carry-over from other donors' samples.

In this sample, this clone turned up a few times. In nucleotides, the CDR3 is TGTGCCAGCAGTGACGGCTCCTACGAGCAGTACTTC. Residues: CASSDGSYEQYF. This rearrangement joins TRBV6-1 to TRBJ2-7, with D unclear. The V gene lost 3 bases and the J gene lost 0 bases, with 3 bases spanning the gap. The CDR3 covers 12 residues. Germline CDR1 MNHNS, CDR2 SASEGT.

V and J are TRBV5-5 and TRBJ2-3; TRBD1 might be the D (5 bases). In germline, CDR1 is SGHKS, CDR2 YYEKEE (reference sequence). The CDR3 loop spans 13 amino acids. V was clipped by 7 bases and J by 4 bases, with 13 bases between them. In nucleotides, the CDR3 is TGTGCCAGCTGCCCAGGGATGTCAGATACGCAGTATTTT. It codes for CASCPGMSDTQYF.

This clone has a handful of counts. This chain joins TRBV6-6 and TRBJ2-5, with 11 bases that match TRBD2. After removal of 4 bases from V and 4 bases from J, the junction contained 5 bases not matched to a gene. Per germline, CDR1 MNHNY and CDR2 SVGAGI (reference sequence). There are 15 residues in the CDR3. The CDR3 DNA reads as TGTGCCAGCAGTTGGGGACTAGCGGAAGGAGAGACCCAGTACTTC. Translating it yields CASSWGLAEGETQYF.

The chain recombines TRBV6-6 with TRBJ2-5; TRBD1 agrees at 10 bases. Germline trimming cut 6 bases from V and 1 base from J; bases unmatched to any gene: 5. This CDR3 has 15 residues. Germline CDR1 and CDR2: MNHNY and SVGAGI (reference sequence). The CDR3 DNA sequence: TGTGCCAGCAGGGGGACAGGGGAACCCCAAGAGACCCAGTACTTC. Translating it yields CASRGTGEPQETQYF.

The rearrangement links TRBV18 to TRBJ2-1; D gene unclear. CDR1 KGHSH and CDR2 LQKENI come from the germline V gene. The V gene lost 6 bases and the J gene lost 6 bases, with 12 bases spanning the gap. CDR3 length: 13 amino acids. DNA for the CDR3: TGTGCCAGCTCCATTTCTACGTCCAATGAGCAGTTCTTC. This gives the protein CASSISTSNEQFF.

The chain is built from TRBV19 and TRBJ2-1; TRBD2 agrees at 16 bases. Germline CDR1 reads LNHDA; CDR2 reads SQIVND (reference sequence). The CDR3 is 15 residues long. V was clipped by 5 bases and J by 9 bases; unmatched bases: 4. The CDR3 reads CASSGTSGRAGEQFF. The CDR3 region has the DNA TGTGCCAGTAGTGGGACTAGCGGGAGGGCCGGTGAGCAGTTCTTC.

The CDR3 sequence: CASSSGGVQQYF. DNA for the CDR3: TGTGCCAGCAGCTCTGGGGGAGTCCAGCAGTACTTC. The V gene is TRBV6-1, the J gene TRBJ2-7, with D perhaps TRBD1 or TRBD2 (5 bases each). The V end was cut by 6 bases, the J end by 8 bases, with 14 bases between. Germline CDR1 is MNHNS and CDR2 is SASEGT. The CDR3 has 12 residues.

The J gene is TRBJ2-1, the V gene TRBV19; D remains ambiguous. The CDR3 totals 14 residues. Germline V gene sequence: CDR1 LNHDA, CDR2 SQIVND (reference sequence). The ends were cut back, 1 base at V and 2 bases at J, with 6 bases in the middle. CDR3 sequence: CASSIGLTYNEQFF. The CDR3 coding sequence is TGTGCCAGTAGTATAGGTTTGACCTACAATGAGCAGTTCTTC.

In its sample, this clone was seen many times. The J gene is TRBJ2-5, the V gene TRBV28; D unclear. The germline CDR1 and CDR2 sequences are MDHEN and SYDVKM. The CDR3 has 14 residues. The V and J ends lost 8 bases and 2 bases respectively, with 15 bases between them. In DNA, the CDR3 is TGTGCCAGCGCCTCGATATCAGAACAAGAGACCCAGTACTTC. This sequence encodes CASASISEQETQYF.

A single count supports this clone. This chain connects TRBV28 to TRBJ2-1; D might be TRBD2 (5 bases). V was clipped by 4 bases and J by 2 bases, with 12 bases between them. The germline CDR1 and CDR2 sequences are MDHEN and SYDVKM. The CDR3 loop spans 15 amino acids. CDR3 sequence reads: CASSSPGSTYNEQFF. The CDR3 DNA reads TGTGCCAGCAGTTCCCCGGGATCGACCTACAATGAGCAGTTCTTC.

The chain has TRBV29-1 and TRBJ2-3; D is unclear. Germline CDR1 SQVTM, CDR2 ANQGSEA. The CDR3 totals 12 residues. CDR3 loop: CVGRVPPDTQYF. The CDR3 DNA is TGCGTAGGAAGAGTACCTCCAGATACGCAGTATTTT.

This clone turned up a few times. The chain uses TRBV29-1 and TRBJ2-7, with TRBD2 matching over 13 bases. J lost 3 bases, V lost 7 bases, and 9 bases had no gene match. Germline CDR1 and CDR2: SQVTM and ANQGSEA. The CDR3 sequence is 15 residues long. For the CDR3, the DNA is TGCAGCGCTCTAGGACTAGCGGGGGAACACTACGAGCAGTACTTC. Protein: CSALGLAGEHYEQYF.

V gene TRBV28 combines with J gene TRBJ1-1, with D perhaps TRBD1 (5 bases). Per the germline V gene, CDR1 is MDHEN and CDR2 is SYDVKM. The CDR3 runs 14 residues. Trimming left V 8 bases short and J 1 base short, with 14 bases between. This CDR3 reads CASREGQRNTEAFF. CDR3 coding DNA: TGTGCCAGCCGGGAGGGGCAGCGGAACACTGAAGCTTTCTTT.

V gene TRBV25-1 combines with J gene TRBJ1-2; perhaps TRBD1 as D (5 bases). V shed 2 bases and J shed 7 bases, with 14 bases lying between them. Germline CDR1 and CDR2: MGHDK and SYGVNS. This CDR3 has 14 residues. The CDR3 region has the DNA TGTGCCAGCAGTGAAATTCAGGGCCGAGGTGGCTACACCTTC. It codes for CASSEIQGRGGYTF.

This clone was detected a few times. V gene TRBV7-2 combines with J gene TRBJ2-1; TRBD2 aligns across 13 bases. Germline V lookup: CDR1 SGHTA, CDR2 FQGNSA. This CDR3 comprises 13 residues. The ends lost 10 bases at V and 9 bases at J; junction bases unmatched: 6. CDR3 sequence reads: CANGLAGDREQFF. CDR3 DNA: TGTGCCAACGGACTAGCGGGAGACCGTGAGCAGTTCTTC.

The count of this clone is one. In DNA form, the CDR3 reads TGTGCCAGCTCTGGGGACCTTTACAATGAGCAGTTCTTC. Translating gives CASSGDLYNEQFF. This chain connects TRBV18 to TRBJ2-1; D is possibly TRBD1 or TRBD2 (5 bases each). The CDR3 consists of 13 residues. Per germline, CDR1 KGHSH and CDR2 LQKENI. V lost 6 bases, J lost 4 bases, and 10 bases lay in between.

V and J are TRBV5-1 and TRBJ1-3; D unresolved. The CDR3 loop spans 16 amino acids. In germline, CDR1 is SGHRS, CDR2 YFSETQ. Trimming left V 4 bases short and J 0 bases short, with 14 bases between. In nucleotides, the CDR3 is TGCGCCAGCAGCAGTGGACGACTGAGCTCTGGAAACACCATATATTTT. As protein: CASSSGRLSSGNTIYF.

Concerning this clone itself: This sample also contains other DNA sequences that code for the same CDR3. The J gene is TRBJ2-1, the V gene TRBV5-1; the D call may be TRBD1 or TRBD2 (5 bases each). The CDR3 runs 14 residues. Trimming removed 4 bases from V and 3 bases from J, with 11 bases in between. The germline V gene encodes CDR1 SGHRS and CDR2 YFSETQ. The CDR3 DNA is TGCGCCAGCAGCCCGGGGCAGGGCTACAATGAGCAGTTCTTC. This sequence encodes CASSPGQGYNEQFF.

The chain recombines TRBV6-5 with TRBJ1-5, with a weak D call TRBD1 (6 bases). Trimming shortened V by 10 bases and J by 4 bases, and 11 bases separated the two germline ends. Germline V gives CDR1 MNHEY, CDR2 SVGAGI. The CDR3 is made up of 12 amino acids. CDR3 in amino acids: CATGTLNQPQHF. The CDR3 DNA reads TGTGCCACCGGGACATTAAATCAGCCCCAGCATTTT.

CDR3 region: CASSPAGGRPNEQFF. DNA for the CDR3: TGTGCCAGCAGCCCAGCGGGAGGTCGGCCCAATGAGCAGTTCTTC. V and J are TRBV7-2 and TRBJ2-1; TRBD2 matches at 9 bases. Germline lookup yields CDR1 SGHTA and CDR2 FQGNSA. The CDR3 sequence is 15 residues long. The V segment lost 5 bases and the J segment 6 bases; nucleotides outside the gene matches: 8.

The chain joins TRBV5-1 to TRBJ1-4; TRBD1 agrees at 9 bases. The CDR3 extends over 16 amino acids. Germline V gene lookup returns CDR1 SGHRS and CDR2 YFSETQ. V lost 0 bases, J lost 5 bases, and 5 bases stayed unmatched. The CDR3 DNA reads TGCGCCAGCAGCTTGGGGGACAGGGTGGGGAATGAAAAACTGTTTTTT. It encodes CASSLGDRVGNEKLFF.

The chain recombines TRBV27 with TRBJ2-2, with D tentatively TRBD1 or TRBD2 (6 bases each). V was clipped by 6 bases and J by 6 bases, with 17 bases between them. The CDR3 covers 15 residues. Germline assignment: CDR1 MNHEY and CDR2 SMNVEV (reference sequence). CDR3 loop: CASRLEGGWAGELFF. The CDR3 DNA is TGTGCCAGCAGGCTGGAGGGGGGTTGGGCCGGGGAGCTGTTTTTT.

V is TRBV25-1 and J is TRBJ1-3, with TRBD1 as a possible D gene (6 bases). Germline V gives CDR1 MGHDK, CDR2 SYGVNS. The CDR3 extends over 15 amino acids. V was cut by 4 bases and J by 2 bases, with 12 bases left in between. DNA of the CDR3: TGTGCCAGCAGTGCTACAGGGCTCGCTGGAAACACCATATATTTT. The encoded protein is CASSATGLAGNTIYF.

This chain joins TRBV28 and TRBJ1-3; D ambiguous. This CDR3 spans 16 amino acids. Germline CDR1 MDHEN, CDR2 SYDVKM. With 3 bases removed from V and 1 base from J, the gap between germline ends came to 13 bases. The CDR3 DNA reads TGTGCCAGCAGTTTCGCTCAGACCGAGTCTGGAAACACCATATATTTT. Its protein product is CASSFAQTESGNTIYF. The variable domain in full, with the rest retrieved from reference TRBV28 and TRBJ1-3, is DVKVTQSSRYLVKRTGEKVFLECVQDMDHENMFWYRQDPGLGLRLIYFSYDVKMKEKGDIPEGYSVSREKKERFSLILESASTNQTSMYLCASSFAQTESGNTIYFGEGSWLTVV.

The genes are TRBV10-3 and TRBJ1-2; weak D call: TRBD1 (5 bases). The V and J ends lost 3 bases and 5 bases respectively, with 13 bases between them. The CDR3 covers 14 residues. In germline, CDR1 is ENHRY, CDR2 SYGVKD. CDR3 DNA sequence: TGTGCCATCAGTGACCCGGGACGGAGATATGGCTACACCTTC. Encoded protein: CAISDPGRRYGYTF.

This clone was recorded only once. The V call is TRBV28, the J call TRBJ1-1; TRBD1 matches 8 bases. Trimming removed 5 bases from V and 7 bases from J; junction bases left unmatched: 6. Per germline, CDR1 MDHEN and CDR2 SYDVKM. The CDR3 extends over 13 amino acids. As DNA, the CDR3 is TGTGCCAGCAGTGGCGCAGGGGGCGGTGAAGCTTTCTTT. It encodes CASSGAGGGEAFF.

This clone occurred once. The chain recombines TRBV6-9 with TRBJ1-1, with D perhaps TRBD1 (5 bases). The CDR3 has 12 residues. Germline values: CDR1 MNHGY, CDR2 SVAAGI. Trimming stripped 4 bases from V and 6 bases from J, with 9 bases between. CDR3 residues: CASSFRGSEAFF. The CDR3, as DNA: TGTGCCAGCAGTTTCCGGGGGTCTGAAGCTTTCTTT.

CDR3 residues: CASSGTSGTYEQYF. The CDR3 DNA sequence: TGTGCCAGCTCAGGGACTAGCGGCACCTACGAGCAGTACTTC. The chain combines TRBV18 with TRBJ2-7; 11 bases map to TRBD2. Germline V gene sequence: CDR1 KGHSH, CDR2 LQKENI. The CDR3 totals 14 residues. Trimming removed 5 bases from V and 2 bases from J; junction bases left unmatched: 2. Full variable domain (remainder filled in from reference TRBV18 and TRBJ2-7): NAGVMQNPRHLVRRRGQEARLRCSPMKGHSHVYWYRQLPEEGLKFMVYLQKENIIDESGMPKERFSAEFPKEGPSILRIQQVVRGDSAAYFCASSGTSGTYEQYFGPGTRLTVT.

The chain uses TRBV5-4 and TRBJ2-4, with 7 bases identical to TRBD2. The CDR3 has 13 residues. Germline CDR1 SGHNT, CDR2 YYREEE (reference sequence). The J segment lost 8 bases and the V segment lost 4 bases, leaving 6 bases of the junction unmatched. The CDR3 region is CASSPGLEDIQYF. CDR3 nucleotide sequence: TGTGCCAGCAGCCCCGGACTAGAGGACATTCAGTACTTC.

Comment on this clone: Other DNA sequences from this sample encode an identical CDR3 as well. The V call is TRBV7-9, the J call TRBJ1-4; D is ambiguous. V lost 1 base and J 3 bases, leaving 6 bases between the germline ends. This CDR3 has 14 amino acids. The germline V gene encodes CDR1 SEHNR and CDR2 FQNEAQ (reference sequence). The CDR3 nucleotides read TGTGCCAGCAGCTTAGAGAGAGCTAATGAAAAACTGTTTTTT. Amino acid sequence: CASSLERANEKLFF.